Given below is one T cell receptor (beta chain) in context. It lacks a known antigen. Per-base qualities were not stored, and no clone one base away is much larger. The data were taken from a study of T cell responses to AZD1222 COVID-19 vaccine (dated by TCRdb to 2020 to 2022). General notes on the study: AZD1222 recipients with second doses at about 4 weeks or about 12 weeks were pooled, because spike-specific TCR depth and breadth did not differ between schedules. Trial participants were enrolled by age into subgroups of 18-55, 56-69 and 70-plus years, and around 150, 28 and 57 TCR-sequenced participants, respectively, were included in these subgroups. A total of 240 or so trial participants underwent TCR sequencing, of whom 200 to 220 had received two doses of AZD1222 and 26 had received two doses of the MenACWY control vaccine. Overall results and qualifications from the work: Reportedly, close to half of the unique spike-specific TCRs recognized epitopes lying outside the regions that are mutated in the B.1.351 and B.1.1.7 variants. Because no day 14 peak-response samples were available, repertoires were characterized only after the peak T cell response. In the small 56-69-year group, the increase in depth fell short of significance, most likely because of low power. The vaccine-associated CD4 TCRs covered the entire spike protein, and the dominant responses fell in regions 160-218 and 743-854. After two AZD1222 doses, spike-specific TCR breadth and depth were significantly higher than at day 0 and than in MenACWY recipients. Conclusions about previously exposed vaccinees are limited, since just a handful of AZD1222 recipients were seropositive for SARS-CoV-2 at baseline. Participants were mostly white British and included more females than males, and it was suggested by the authors that clonal diversity may have been underestimated.

The time point label of this sample denotes: baseline before first vaccination. Vaccinee samples were obtained from the UK trials COV001 and COV002, which included a single-blind randomized controlled phase 2/3 trial of AZD1222 (ChAdOx1 nCoV-19) in healthy adults. Trial participant PBMC samples were collected at day 0 and day 28 after the second dose for TCRbeta chain sequencing. The CDR3 regions of human TCRbeta chains were subjected to immunosequencing. Turning to the authors' computational methods: TCRs in the repertoires were compared against a reference library of SARS-CoV-2-specific TCRs that had been generated with the MIRA antigen-specificity platform. Breadth was defined as the fraction of unique TCRs that were SARS-CoV-2-associated. Depth was defined as the fraction of total T cells that were SARS-CoV-2-associated. Using the MIRA data, every spike-specific TCR was mapped to the spike region that the TCR reacted to and assigned to either a CD4 or a CD8 class. Log10-transformed breadth and depth values were compared by one-way ANOVA with Sidak's multiple comparisons tests. TCRdb's version of the immuneACCESS table is confined to in-frame rearrangements and falls short of the full clone set. An unresolved V gene accounts for under half of the shortfall where checked; the remainder is of unknown origin. V and J calls and clone size are copied from that table; D and trimming were computed from the DNA. This sample has approximately 130,000 clones in its table, and roughly nine tenths of those were observed once. The biggest ten clones account for roughly a quarter of the sample.

V loses 3 bases of germline sequence and J loses 4 bases, and the interval between the two ends is 10 bases. The CDR3 goes from the cysteine to the phenylalanine over 14 residues. CDR3 DNA only is kept here, 42 bases in frame from base 1. CDR1 and CDR2, per the germline V gene, are ENHRY and SYGVKD. The sequence links TRBV10-3 to TRBJ1-5; the D gene is not confidently resolved. The TCR sequence derives from an adult in good health. The input for sequencing was peripheral blood, taken on day 0 of AZD1222 vaccination. The encoded CDR3 is CAISDVQNNQPQHF. DNA sequence: TGTGCCATCAGTGACGTCCAGAATAATCAGCCCCAGCATTTT.